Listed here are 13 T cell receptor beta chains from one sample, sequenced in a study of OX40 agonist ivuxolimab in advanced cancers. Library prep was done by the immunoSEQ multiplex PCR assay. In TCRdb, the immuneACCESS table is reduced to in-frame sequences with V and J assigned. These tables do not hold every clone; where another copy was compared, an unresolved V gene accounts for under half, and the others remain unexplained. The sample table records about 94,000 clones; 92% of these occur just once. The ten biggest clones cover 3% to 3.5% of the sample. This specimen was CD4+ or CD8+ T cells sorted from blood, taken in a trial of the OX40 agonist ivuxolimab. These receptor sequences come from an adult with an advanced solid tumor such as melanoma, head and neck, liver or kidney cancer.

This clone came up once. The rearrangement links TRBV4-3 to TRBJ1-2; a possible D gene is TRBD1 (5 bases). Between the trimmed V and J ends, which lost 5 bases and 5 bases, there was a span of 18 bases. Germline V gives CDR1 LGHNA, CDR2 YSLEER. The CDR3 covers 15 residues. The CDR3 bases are TGCGCCAGCAGCGATCAGGGTTTCTCGAAATATGGCTACACCTTC. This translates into CASSDQGFSKYGYTF.

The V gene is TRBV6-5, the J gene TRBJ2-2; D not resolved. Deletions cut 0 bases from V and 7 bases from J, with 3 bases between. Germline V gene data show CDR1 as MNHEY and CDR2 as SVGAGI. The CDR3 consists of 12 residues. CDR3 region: CASSYSGGELFF. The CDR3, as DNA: TGTGCCAGCAGTTACTCCGGCGGGGAGCTGTTTTTT.

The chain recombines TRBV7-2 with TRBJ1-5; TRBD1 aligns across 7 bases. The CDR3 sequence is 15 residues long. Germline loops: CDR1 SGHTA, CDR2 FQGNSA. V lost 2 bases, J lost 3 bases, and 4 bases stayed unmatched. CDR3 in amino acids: CASSLLDRNNQPQHF. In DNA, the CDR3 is TGTGCCAGCAGCTTACTGGACAGGAACAATCAGCCCCAGCATTTT.

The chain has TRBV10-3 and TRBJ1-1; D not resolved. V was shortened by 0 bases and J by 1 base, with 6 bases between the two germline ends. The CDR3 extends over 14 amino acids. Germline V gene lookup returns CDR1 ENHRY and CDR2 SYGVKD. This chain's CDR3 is CAISESEGNTEAFF. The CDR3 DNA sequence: TGTGCCATCAGTGAGTCGGAGGGGAACACTGAAGCTTTCTTT.

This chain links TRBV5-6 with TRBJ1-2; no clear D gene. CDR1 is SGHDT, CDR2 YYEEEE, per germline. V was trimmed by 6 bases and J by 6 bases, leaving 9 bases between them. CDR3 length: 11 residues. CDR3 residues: CASTPGDGYTF. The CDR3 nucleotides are TGTGCCAGCACCCCGGGAGATGGCTACACCTTC.

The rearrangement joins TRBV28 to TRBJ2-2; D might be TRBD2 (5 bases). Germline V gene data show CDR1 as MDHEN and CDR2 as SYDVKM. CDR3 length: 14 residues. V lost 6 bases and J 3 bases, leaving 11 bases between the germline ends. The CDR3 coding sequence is TGTGCCAGCAGAGTCCGGCGGGACACCGGGGAGCTGTTTTTT. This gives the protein CASRVRRDTGELFF.

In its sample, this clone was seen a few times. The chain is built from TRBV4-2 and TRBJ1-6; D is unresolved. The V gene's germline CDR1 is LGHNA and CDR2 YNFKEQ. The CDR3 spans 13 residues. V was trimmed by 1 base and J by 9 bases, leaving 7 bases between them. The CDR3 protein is CASSQVWGSPLHF. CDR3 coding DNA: TGTGCCAGCAGCCAAGTGTGGGGTTCACCCCTCCACTTT.

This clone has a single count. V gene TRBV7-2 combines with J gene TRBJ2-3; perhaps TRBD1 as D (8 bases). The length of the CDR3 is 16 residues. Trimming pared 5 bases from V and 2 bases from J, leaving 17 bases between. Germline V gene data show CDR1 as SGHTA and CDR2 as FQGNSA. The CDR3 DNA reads TGTGCCAGCAGCGGGGGGGGACAGGAGCCCACAGATACGCAGTATTTT. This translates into CASSGGGQEPTDTQYF.

CDR3 loop: CASSVRVGYNEQFF. Here the CDR3 DNA reads TGTGCCAGCAGTGTCAGGGTAGGGTACAATGAGCAGTTCTTC. The J gene is TRBJ2-1, the V gene TRBV6-4; perhaps TRBD1 as D (5 bases). The V end lost 4 bases, the J end lost 4 bases, and 11 bases lay between the germline ends. Looked up from germline, CDR1 is MRHNA and CDR2 is SNTAGT. The CDR3 consists of 14 residues.

The CDR3 sequence: CASRPENRGWGYTF. CDR3 DNA sequence: TGTGCCAGCAGACCCGAGAACAGGGGCTGGGGCTACACCTTC. The V gene is TRBV27, the J gene TRBJ1-2, with 7 bases matching TRBD1. CDR1 is MNHEY, CDR2 SMNVEV, per germline (reference sequence). Germline trimming cut 6 bases from V and 8 bases from J; bases unmatched to any gene: 12. CDR3 length: 14 residues.

CDR3 sequence: CASSPGQSSYEQYF. The CDR3 DNA sequence: TGTGCCAGCAGCCCGGGACAGAGCTCCTACGAGCAGTACTTC. This sequence joins TRBV11-2 and TRBJ2-7; 7 bases align to TRBD1. The CDR3 extends over 14 amino acids. Germline CDR1 reads SGHAT; CDR2 reads FQNNGV. Losses at the gene ends were 5 bases for V and 0 bases for J; bases not matched to a gene: 4. The full variable domain, completed using reference TRBV11-2 and TRBJ2-7, is EAGVAQSPRYKIIEKRQSVAFWCNPISGHATLYWYQQILGQGPKLLIQFQNNGVVDDSQLPKDRFSAERLKGVDSTLKIQPAKLEDSAVYLCASSPGQSSYEQYFGPGTRLTVT.

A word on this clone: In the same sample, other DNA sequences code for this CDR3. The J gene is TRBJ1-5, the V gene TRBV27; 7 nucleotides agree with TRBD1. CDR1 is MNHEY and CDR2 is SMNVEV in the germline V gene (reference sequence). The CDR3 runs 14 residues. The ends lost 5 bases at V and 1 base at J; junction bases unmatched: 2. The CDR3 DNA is TGTGCCAGCAGTCTCAGGGGGAGCAATCAGCCCCAGCATTTT. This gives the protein CASSLRGSNQPQHF.

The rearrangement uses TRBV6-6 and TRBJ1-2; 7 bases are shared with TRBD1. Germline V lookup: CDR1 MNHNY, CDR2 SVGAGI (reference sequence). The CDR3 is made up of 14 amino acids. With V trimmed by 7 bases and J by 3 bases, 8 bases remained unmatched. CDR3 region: CASIGTVAYYGYTF. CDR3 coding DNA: TGTGCCAGCATCGGGACAGTCGCCTACTATGGCTACACCTTC.